Each of the 9 T cell receptor beta chains below was sequenced from the same sample in a study of shared clonotypes between healthy human individuals. Positive CCR7 selection of CD45RO-negative cells yielded the naive CD8 cells, and terminally differentiated effector memory CD45RA+ cells were excluded. Generated by immunoSEQ multiplex PCR, the TCRdb table keeps only in-frame clones and is missing some. The sample lists millions of clones; about 95% were seen once. The sample consisted of naive CD8+ T cells sorted from blood. Every receptor here comes from a man younger than 30 in good health.

The chain has TRBV28 and TRBJ2-7; TRBD2 might be the D (5 bases). CDR1 MDHEN and CDR2 SYDVKM come from the germline V gene. The CDR3 spans 15 residues. Trimming cost V 5 bases and J 2 bases, with 16 bases left between them. CDR3 in amino acids: CASSPVTEGPYEQYF. The CDR3 bases are TGTGCCAGCAGTCCCGTGACCGAGGGTCCCTACGAGCAGTACTTC. Full variable domain (outside the CDR3, taken from reference TRBV28 and TRBJ2-7): DVKVTQSSRYLVKRTGEKVFLECVQDMDHENMFWYRQDPGLGLRLIYFSYDVKMKEKGDIPEGYSVSREKKERFSLILESASTNQTSMYLCASSPVTEGPYEQYFGPGTRLTVT.

The rearrangement links TRBV10-2 to TRBJ2-1; TRBD2 matches at 11 bases. V gave up 2 bases and J gave up 7 bases; unmatched junction bases: 13. Germline CDR1 reads WSHSY; CDR2 reads SAAADI. The CDR3 totals 18 residues. Written as DNA, the CDR3 is TGCGCCAGCAGTGAGGGTTCCTTCACTAGCGGGAGTGAAAATGAGCAGTTCTTC. It specifies CASSEGSFTSGSENEQFF.

The chain combines TRBV9 with TRBJ2-7; 9 nucleotides agree with TRBD1. Germline V CDR1 and CDR2: SGDLS, YYNGEE. With 0 bases clipped from V and 2 bases from J, the junction kept 3 bases outside the gene matches. This CDR3 spans 15 amino acids. For the CDR3, the DNA is TGTGCCAGCAGCGTAGCACAGGGGGCCCCCTACGAGCAGTACTTC. It is translated as CASSVAQGAPYEQYF. The whole variable domain, filled in from reference TRBV9 and TRBJ2-7, reads DSGVTQTPKHLITATGQRVTLRCSPRSGDLSVYWYQQSLDQGLQFLIQYYNGEERAKGNILERFSAQQFPDLHSELNLSSLELGDSALYFCASSVAQGAPYEQYFGPGTRLTVT.

The CDR3 protein is CASSTLIGDTEAFF. The CDR3 DNA follows: TGCGCCAGCAGCACCTTAATTGGGGACACTGAAGCTTTCTTT. The chain carries TRBV5-1 and TRBJ1-1, with D hard to call. The CDR3 totals 14 residues. Germline V gives CDR1 SGHRS, CDR2 YFSETQ. Trimming took off 4 bases at V and 3 bases at J, with 13 bases between the two ends.

This clone occurred once. The chain couples TRBV6-5 to TRBJ2-3; a possible D gene is TRBD1 (5 bases). Germline values: CDR1 MNHEY, CDR2 SVGAGI. This CDR3 has 14 amino acids. V lost 0 bases, J lost 6 bases, and 10 bases lay in between. This chain's CDR3 is CASSYSLGVDTQYF. Here the CDR3 DNA reads TGTGCCAGCAGTTACTCATTAGGGGTGGATACGCAGTATTTT.

V and J are TRBV6-1 and TRBJ2-7; either TRBD1 or TRBD2 may fit D (5 bases each). Germline CDR1 MNHNS, CDR2 SASEGT. Trimming pared 2 bases from V and 7 bases from J, leaving 15 bases between. CDR3 length: 14 residues. The CDR3 sequence: CASSEFGGTGEQYF. In nucleotides, the CDR3 is TGTGCCAGCAGTGAATTTGGGGGTACTGGGGAGCAGTACTTC.

This clone came up once. The chain uses TRBV7-9 and TRBJ2-7; 8 bases are shared with TRBD2. This CDR3 comprises 15 residues. The V and J ends lost 4 bases and 3 bases, in that order; junction bases with no gene match: 8. Germline lookup yields CDR1 SEHNR and CDR2 FQNEAQ (reference sequence). The CDR3 reads CASSSETAGVYEQYF. For the CDR3, the DNA is TGTGCCAGCAGCTCCGAGACAGCGGGGGTCTACGAGCAGTACTTC.

V gene TRBV7-9 combines with J gene TRBJ2-1; TRBD2 matches at 11 bases. V dropped 1 base and J dropped 1; count of bases not matched to a gene: 6. This CDR3 is 18 amino acids long. Germline lookup yields CDR1 SEHNR and CDR2 FQNEAQ (reference sequence). CDR3 protein: CASSLVIASGGSYNEQFF. The CDR3 bases are TGTGCCAGCAGCTTAGTTATAGCTAGCGGGGGGTCCTACAATGAGCAGTTCTTC.

About this clone: Distinct nucleotide sequences in the sample also encode this CDR3. The chain recombines TRBV27 with TRBJ1-2; TRBD1 aligns across 7 bases. V trimming: 6 bases; J trimming: 3 bases; junction bases outside the gene matches: 4. From germline, CDR1 is MNHEY and CDR2 SMNVEV (reference sequence). The CDR3 has 13 residues. CDR3 sequence reads: CASSLDRDYGYTF. The CDR3 DNA is TGTGCCAGCAGCTTAGACAGGGACTATGGCTACACCTTC.